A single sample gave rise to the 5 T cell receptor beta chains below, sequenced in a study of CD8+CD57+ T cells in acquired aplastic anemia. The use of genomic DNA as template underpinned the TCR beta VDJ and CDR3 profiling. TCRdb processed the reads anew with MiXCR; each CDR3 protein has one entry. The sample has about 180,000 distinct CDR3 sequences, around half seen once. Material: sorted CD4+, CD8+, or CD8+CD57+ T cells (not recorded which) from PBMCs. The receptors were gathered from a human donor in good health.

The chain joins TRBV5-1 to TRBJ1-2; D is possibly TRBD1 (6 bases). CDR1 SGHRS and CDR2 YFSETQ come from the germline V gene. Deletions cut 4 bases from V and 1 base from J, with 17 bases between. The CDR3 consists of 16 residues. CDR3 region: CASSPIGQIINYGYTF. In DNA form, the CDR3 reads TGCGCCAGCAGCCCCATCGGACAGATCATTAACTATGGCTACACCTTC.

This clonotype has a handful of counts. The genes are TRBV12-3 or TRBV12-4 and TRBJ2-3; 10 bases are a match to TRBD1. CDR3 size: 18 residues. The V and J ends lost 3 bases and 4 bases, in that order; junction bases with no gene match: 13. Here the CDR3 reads CASSFTRPGQGIADTQYF. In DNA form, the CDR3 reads TGTGCCAGCAGTTTCACTCGCCCGGGACAGGGGATCGCAGATACGCAGTATTTT.

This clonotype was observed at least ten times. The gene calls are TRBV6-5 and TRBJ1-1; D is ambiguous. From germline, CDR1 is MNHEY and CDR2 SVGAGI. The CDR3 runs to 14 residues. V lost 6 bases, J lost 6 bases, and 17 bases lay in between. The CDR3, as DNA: TGTGCCAGCAGCCCCCAAAGGGTTAGCGCTGAAGCTTTCTTT. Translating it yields CASSPQRVSAEAFF.

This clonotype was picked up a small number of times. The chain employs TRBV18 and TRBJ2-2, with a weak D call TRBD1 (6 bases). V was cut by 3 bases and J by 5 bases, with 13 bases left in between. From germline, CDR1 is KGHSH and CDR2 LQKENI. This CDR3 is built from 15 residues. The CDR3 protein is CASSPPKQGTGELFF. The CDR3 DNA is TGTGCCAGCTCACCCCCGAAACAGGGTACCGGGGAGCTGTTTTTT.

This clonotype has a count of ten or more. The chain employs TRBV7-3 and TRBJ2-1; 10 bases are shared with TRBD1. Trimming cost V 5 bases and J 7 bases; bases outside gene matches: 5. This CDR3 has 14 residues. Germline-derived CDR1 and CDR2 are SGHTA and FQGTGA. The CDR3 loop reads CASSVGTGVNEQFF. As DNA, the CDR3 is TGTGCCAGCAGCGTTGGGACAGGGGTGAATGAGCAGTTCTTC. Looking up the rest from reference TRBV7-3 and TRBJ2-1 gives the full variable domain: GAGVSQTPSNKVTEKGKYVELRCDPISGHTALYWYRQSLGQGPEFLIYFQGTGAADDSGLPNDRFFAVRPEGSVSTLKIQRTERGDSAVYLCASSVGTGVNEQFFGPGTRLTVL.